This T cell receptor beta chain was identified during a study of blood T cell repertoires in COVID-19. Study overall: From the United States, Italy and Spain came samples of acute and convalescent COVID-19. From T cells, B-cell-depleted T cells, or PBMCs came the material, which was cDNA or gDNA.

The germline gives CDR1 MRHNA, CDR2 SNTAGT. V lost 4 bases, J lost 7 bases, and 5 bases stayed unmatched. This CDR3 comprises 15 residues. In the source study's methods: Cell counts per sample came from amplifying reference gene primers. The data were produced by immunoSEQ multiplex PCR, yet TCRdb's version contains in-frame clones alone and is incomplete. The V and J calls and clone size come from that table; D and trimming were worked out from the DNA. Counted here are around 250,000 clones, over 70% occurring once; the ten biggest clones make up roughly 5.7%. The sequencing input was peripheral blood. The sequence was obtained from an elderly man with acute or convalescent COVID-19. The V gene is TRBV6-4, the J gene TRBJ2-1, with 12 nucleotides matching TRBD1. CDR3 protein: CASSGGQGALNEQFF. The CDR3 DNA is TGTGCCAGCAGTGGGGGACAGGGGGCTTTGAATGAGCAGTTCTTC.